This entry lists 19 T cell receptor beta chains sequenced from one sample in a study of blood T cell repertoires in COVID-19. TCRdb's table, derived via immunoSEQ multiplex PCR, lists solely in-frame clones and lacks some. The sample lists 300,000 to 400,000 clones, over 75% occurring once. The source material was peripheral blood. The receptors were sampled from a human donor in a cohort sampled during active COVID-19.

The V call is TRBV19, the J call TRBJ1-1; D might be TRBD1 (5 bases). The CDR3 runs 14 residues. V lost 4 bases and J lost 0, with 9 bases in between. The germline V gene encodes CDR1 LNHDA and CDR2 SQIVND (reference sequence). The CDR3 is CASSRQSMNTEAFF. CDR3 sequence (DNA): TGTGCCAGTAGTAGACAGTCTATGAACACTGAAGCTTTCTTT. Looking up the rest from reference TRBV19 and TRBJ1-1 gives the full variable domain: DGGITQSPKYLFRKEGQNVTLSCEQNLNHDAMYWYRQDPGQGLRLIYYSQIVNDFQKGDIAEGYSVSREKKESFPLTVTSAQKNPTAFYLCASSRQSMNTEAFFGQGTRLTVV.

The chain is built from TRBV28 and TRBJ2-7, with 7 bases identical to TRBD1. The CDR3 consists of 14 residues. V was pared by 6 bases and J by 4 bases, with 9 bases of the junction left unmatched. The V gene's germline CDR1 is MDHEN and CDR2 SYDVKM. The CDR3 DNA follows: TGTGCCAGCAGCCTGACAGGGATCTTTTACGAGCAGTACTTC. Translation: CASSLTGIFYEQYF.

The chain joins TRBV5-5 to TRBJ1-4, with D unresolved. The CDR3 runs 15 residues. Germline V lookup: CDR1 SGHKS, CDR2 YYEKEE (reference sequence). The germline V and J ends were trimmed by 4 bases and 0 bases, with 10 bases remaining between them. CDR3 sequence reads: CASSVVTATNEKLFF. CDR3 coding DNA: TGTGCCAGCAGCGTAGTAACAGCAACTAATGAAAAACTGTTTTTT.

V usage is TRBV9 and J usage is TRBJ2-4; D is unclear. CDR3 size: 13 residues. Per the germline V gene, CDR1 is SGDLS and CDR2 is YYNGEE. Trimming left V 1 base short and J 6 bases short, with 8 bases between. The CDR3 DNA is TGTGCCAGCAGCGTATGGAGTGGAAACATTCAGTACTTC. It codes for CASSVWSGNIQYF.

Notes on this clone: The sample carries other DNA sequences with the same CDR3. This sequence joins TRBV30 and TRBJ1-5; D uncertain. V was clipped by 0 bases and J by 7 bases, with 13 bases between them. The CDR3 totals 14 residues. Germline V gene sequence: CDR1 GTSNPN, CDR2 SVGIG (reference sequence). This CDR3 is CAWSVGPGGQPQHF. CDR3 bases: TGTGCCTGGAGTGTAGGTCCGGGAGGACAGCCCCAGCATTTT.

This chain joins TRBV2 and TRBJ2-2; the match to TRBD1 covers 8 bases. Germline CDR1 SNHLY, CDR2 FYNNEI. With 2 bases clipped from V and 0 bases from J, the junction kept 8 bases outside the gene matches. This CDR3 is 18 amino acids long. The CDR3, as DNA: TGTGCCAGCAGTGAACTGGACAGGGTTACTTCGAACACCGGGGAGCTGTTTTTT. Amino acids: CASSELDRVTSNTGELFF. Based on the CDR3 plus reference TRBV2 and TRBJ2-2, the full variable domain is EPEVTQTPSHQVTQMGQEVILRCVPISNHLYFYWYRQILGQKVEFLVSFYNNEISEKSEIFDDQFSVERPDGSNFTLKIRSTKLEDSAMYFCASSELDRVTSNTGELFFGEGSRLTVL.

This chain joins TRBV5-1 and TRBJ2-3; D is perhaps TRBD1 (7 bases). The CDR3 contains 16 residues. V lost 0 bases to trimming and J lost 4 bases, with 15 bases between them. The germline gives CDR1 SGHRS, CDR2 YFSETQ. CDR3 nucleotides: TGCGCCAGCAGCTTGGCCGTAGGGGGCGGGGCAGATACGCAGTATTTT. It codes for CASSLAVGGGADTQYF.

This clone was found a few times. The rearrangement links TRBV7-9 to TRBJ2-7; D may be TRBD1 (6 bases). In germline, CDR1 is SEHNR, CDR2 FQNEAQ (reference sequence). CDR3 length: 16 amino acids. V was cut by 2 bases and J by 7 bases, with 21 bases left in between. The CDR3 reads CASSLSNDRWSEEQYF. CDR3 nucleotide sequence: TGTGCCAGCAGCTTATCCAACGACAGGTGGTCTGAAGAGCAGTACTTC.

This chain links TRBV6-5 with TRBJ1-1; D remains ambiguous. The germline V gene has CDR1 MNHEY and CDR2 SVGAGI. V was clipped by 7 bases and J by 11 bases, with 14 bases between them. This CDR3 comprises 11 residues. The CDR3 sequence: CASILGRRAFF. As DNA, the CDR3 is TGTGCCAGCATCTTAGGGCGGAGGGCTTTCTTT.

The chain employs TRBV7-8 and TRBJ1-3; 8 nucleotides align to TRBD1. Looked up from germline, CDR1 is SGHVS and CDR2 is FQNEAQ. The ends lost 5 bases at V and 7 bases at J; junction bases unmatched: 4. The CDR3 totals 13 residues. The CDR3 sequence is CASSQGQANTIYF. DNA for the CDR3: TGTGCCAGCAGCCAGGGACAGGCGAACACCATATATTTT.

This clone has a single count. V and J are TRBV13 and TRBJ2-2; D is ambiguous. The V gene's germline CDR1 is PRHDT and CDR2 FYEKMQ (reference sequence). The CDR3 extends over 14 amino acids. V lost 3 bases to trimming and J lost 5 bases, with 10 bases between them. This chain's CDR3 is CASSFADITGELFF. CDR3 DNA sequence: TGTGCCAGCAGCTTTGCAGATATTACCGGGGAGCTGTTTTTT.

The gene calls are TRBV6-1 and TRBJ2-7, with a possible D match to TRBD2 (6 bases). Germline assignment: CDR1 MNHNS and CDR2 SASEGT. Trimming took 2 bases from V and 3 from J, leaving 14 bases between them. CDR3 size: 15 residues. CDR3 sequence: CASSEPGARYYEQYF. DNA of the CDR3: TGTGCCAGCAGTGAACCGGGAGCTAGGTACTACGAGCAGTACTTC.

This rearrangement joins TRBV2 to TRBJ2-7; weak D call: TRBD1 (5 bases). The CDR3 extends over 14 amino acids. Trimming removed 7 bases from V and 3 bases from J, with 16 bases in between. Germline loops: CDR1 SNHLY, CDR2 FYNNEI. This chain's CDR3 is CASIQGPLGYEQYF. The CDR3 DNA reads as TGTGCCAGCATTCAGGGCCCCCTAGGCTACGAGCAGTACTTC.

This chain joins TRBV6-1 and TRBJ2-4; 12 bases match TRBD1. There are 20 residues in the CDR3. V was pared by 2 bases and J by 1 base, with 12 bases of the junction left unmatched. CDR1 and CDR2 (germline): MNHNS, SASEGT. The CDR3 loop is CASSENPPGTGGYAKNIQYF. The DNA for the CDR3 is TGTGCCAGCAGTGAAAACCCTCCCGGGACAGGGGGCTACGCCAAAAACATTCAGTACTTC.

V is TRBV30 and J is TRBJ1-6; D gene ambiguous. The CDR3 is 15 amino acids. Trimming removed 0 bases from V and 10 bases from J, with 16 bases in between. Germline-derived CDR1 and CDR2 are GTSNPN and SVGIG (reference sequence). CDR3: CAWSVRGPNSSPLHF. CDR3 DNA sequence: TGTGCCTGGAGTGTACGAGGTCCCAATAGCTCACCCCTCCACTTT. Drawing the rest from reference TRBV30 and TRBJ1-6, the complete variable domain is SQTIHQWPATLVQPVGSPLSLECTVEGTSNPNLYWYRQAAGRGLQLLFYSVGIGQISSEVPQNLSASRPQDRQFILSSKKLLLSDSGFYLCAWSVRGPNSSPLHFGNGTRLTVT.

The J gene is TRBJ1-1, the V gene TRBV6-6; D is undetermined. V was cut by 0 bases and J by 10 bases, with 9 bases left in between. The V gene's germline CDR1 is MNHNY and CDR2 SVGAGI (reference sequence). The CDR3 is 12 amino acids. CDR3 sequence: CASSYSEGGAFF. CDR3 coding DNA: TGTGCCAGCAGTTACTCCGAGGGTGGAGCTTTCTTT.

This clone has just one count. V is TRBV10-3 and J is TRBJ1-1; 7 bases match TRBD1. Germline V gene sequence: CDR1 ENHRY, CDR2 SYGVKD. After removal of 3 bases from V and 5 bases from J, the junction contained 12 bases not matched to a gene. The CDR3 sequence is 16 residues long. The DNA of the CDR3 is TGTGCCATCAGTGACCTGGGACAGAGGCGAGTAACTGAAGCTTTCTTT. As protein: CAISDLGQRRVTEAFF.

The V and J genes are TRBV6-4 and TRBJ2-2; TRBD2 matches 12 bases. Germline CDR1 reads MRHNA; CDR2 reads SNTAGT. The CDR3 has 17 amino acids. Trimming removed 4 bases from V and 0 bases from J; junction bases left unmatched: 3. DNA of the CDR3: TGTGCCAGCAGTGGGACTAGCGGGACCGCGAACACCGGGGAGCTGTTTTTT. It codes for CASSGTSGTANTGELFF.

The chain combines TRBV2 with TRBJ1-2; 8 bases are a match to TRBD1. The CDR3 is 15 residues long. Unmatched junction bases numbered 6, after V lost 2 bases and J lost 4 bases. The germline CDR1 and CDR2 sequences are SNHLY and FYNNEI. CDR3 loop: CASSEYGGQGYGYTF. The DNA of the CDR3 is TGTGCCAGCAGTGAATATGGAGGACAGGGCTATGGCTACACCTTC.